The clone carrying this T cell receptor beta chain was detected only a few times. The CDR3 has 13 residues. V dropped 0 bases and J dropped 11 bases, with 8 bases sitting between them. In germline, CDR1 is ENHRY, CDR2 SYGVKD. Original handling: Estimated nucleated cell counts came from reference gene primer amplification. TCRdb's copy holds only in-frame clones and misses some; the assay was immunoSEQ multiplex PCR. V, J and clone size derive from that table, while D and trimming were established from the DNA sequence. The sample lists approximately 240,000 clones; around 84% were seen once. This sample is drawn from a study of blood T cell repertoires in COVID-19. Across the whole study: T cells, B-cell-depleted T cells, or PBMCs provided the cDNA or gDNA that served as material.

The J gene is TRBJ1-6, the V gene TRBV10-3, with D maybe TRBD1 (5 bases). What was sequenced was peripheral blood. The clonotype was recovered from a woman of 80 years or more with active or convalescent COVID-19. In DNA form, the CDR3 reads TGTGCCATCAGTGAGTCTGGGGCAACACCCCTCCACTTT. Protein sequence: CAISESGATPLHF.